These T cell receptor beta chains were read from a single sample in a study of shared clonotypes between healthy human individuals. This table comes from immunoSEQ multiplex PCR, and its TCRdb copy is limited to in-frame clones, with some not included. The repertoire holds 950,000 to 1,100,000 clones, around four fifths seen once, with roughly 1.4% in the top ten. The material sequenced was memory CD4+ T cells sorted from blood. The receptors here all came from a man aged 18 to 30 in good health. Each CDR3 is given with its conserved first and last residue. A D gene is named only where the DNA matches it firmly. Clone size, where shown, is once, few, many, or a class for clones that have expanded.

TRBV5-5	.	TRBJ2-3	TRBD2	TGTGCCAGCAGCTTGAGTCGGGGGGGCCGGGCAGATACGCAGTATTTT	CASSLSRGGRADTQYF
TRBV7-9	.	TRBJ1-3	TRBD1	TGTGCCGCGAGGCAGGGGGTCAGCTCTGGAAACACCATATATTTT	CAARQGVSSGNTIYF
TRBV29-1	.	TRBJ2-5	.	TGCAGCGTTTCAAACGGGGGGCAGGGCGCGACCCAGTACTTC	CSVSNGGQGATQYF
TRBV2	many	TRBJ1-1	.	TGTGCCAGCACCGAAGGTGGGGGAGGCGTCGCTGAAGCTTTCTTT	CASTEGGGGVAEAFF
TRBV2	.	TRBJ2-1	TRBD2	TGTGCCAGCAGTGGGGCACTAGCGGGAGCCAATGAGCAGTTCTTC	CASSGALAGANEQFF
TRBV5-4	.	TRBJ2-7	.	TGTGCCAGCAGCTCGGGGACCTCCCCCTACGAGCAGTACTTC	CASSSGTSPYEQYF
TRBV30	.	TRBJ1-2	.	TGTGCCTGGAGTGTACAGGGCGGTGGCTACACCTTC	CAWSVQGGGYTF
TRBV7-2	few	TRBJ2-7	TRBD2	TGTGCCAGCAGTTCCTTACCTAGCGGGCTGGGCTCCTACGAGCAGTACTTC	CASSSLPSGLGSYEQYF
TRBV30	.	TRBJ2-7	TRBD1	TGTGCCTGGAGTATAGACGACAGGGCTGCCTACGAGCAGTACTTC	CAWSIDDRAAYEQYF
TRBV29-1	.	TRBJ2-7	TRBD2	TGCAGCGTTATGGAGGGAGGGTCCTACGAGCAGTACTTC	CSVMEGGSYEQYF
TRBV6-1	few	TRBJ1-1	.	TGTGCCAGCAGTCAGAAAGGGAACACTGAAGCTTTCTTT	CASSQKGNTEAFF
TRBV21-1	.	TRBJ2-5	.	TGTGCCAGCAGCAAGACAGGGATTCGGGAGACCCAGTACTTC	CASSKTGIRETQYF
TRBV2	.	TRBJ2-7	.	TGTGCCAGCAGGCGGGAACACCCCTACGAGCAGTACTTC	CASRREHPYEQYF
TRBV5-1	few	TRBJ2-7	TRBD2	TGCGCCAGCAGCTTGGAGCCTAGCGGGACCTACGAGCAGTACTTC	CASSLEPSGTYEQYF
TRBV30	.	TRBJ2-3	.	TGTGCCTGGAGTTCTTCACCAGATACGCAGTATTTT	CAWSSSPDTQYF
TRBV7-9	.	TRBJ2-5	TRBD2	TGTGCCAGCACCTCCCGGCTAGCGGGAGAAGAGACCCAGTACTTC	CASTSRLAGEETQYF
TRBV7-7	.	TRBJ1-2	TRBD1	TGTGCTAGCAGCTTAGCGGGGGACGACAGGGGCGCTGGCTACACCTTC	CASSLAGDDRGAGYTF
TRBV5-1	.	TRBJ2-7	TRBD2	TGCGCCAGCAGCTCCAGGCCTCCTAGCGGAGCCTCCTACGAGCAGTACTTC	CASSSRPPSGASYEQYF
TRBV7-2	few	TRBJ2-1	TRBD2	TGTGCCAGCAGCGGCTCCCCCGGCGCCCTAGCGGCCTACAATGAGCAGTTCTTC	CASSGSPGALAAYNEQFF
TRBV5-1	.	TRBJ2-1	TRBD2	TGCGCCAGCAGCCTTAGCGGGAGGGGAATGAATGAGCAGTTCTTC	CASSLSGRGMNEQFF
TRBV10-1	few	TRBJ1-3	.	TGCGCCAGGCCCTGTTCCGAGTCTGGAAACACCATATATTTT	CARPCSESGNTIYF
TRBV19	once	TRBJ1-6	.	TGTGCCAGTAGTATAGAGCCTGCAGGGATGAGAAATTCACCCCTCCACTTT	CASSIEPAGMRNSPLHF
TRBV11-2	.	TRBJ2-7	.	TGTGCCAGCAGCTTACAAGGGATGAGCTCCTACGAGCAGTACTTC	CASSLQGMSSYEQYF
TRBV10-3	.	TRBJ1-1	TRBD1	TGTGCCATCAGTGACCGGACAGGCCCTGAAGCTTTCTTT	CAISDRTGPEAFF
TRBV5-5	.	TRBJ2-7	.	TGTGCCAGCAGCGAGGCTGCCACAGAGAAGATCTACTTC	CASSEAATEKIYF
TRBV13	.	TRBJ2-6	.	TGTGCCAGCAGCCCCGGACGGAGCTCTGGGGCCAACGTCCTGACTTTC	CASSPGRSSGANVLTF
TRBV27	.	TRBJ1-2	.	TGTGCCAGCAGTTTGTATGGCAACTATGGCTACACCTTC	CASSLYGNYGYTF
TRBV5-6	.	TRBJ2-7	TRBD1	TGTGCCAGCAGCTTTAGGGGGCGGACCTACGAGCAGTACTTC	CASSFRGRTYEQYF
TRBV7-2	.	TRBJ2-7	.	TGTGCCAGCAGCCTGACAGATTACGAGCAGTACTTC	CASSLTDYEQYF
TRBV9	.	TRBJ2-1	.	TGTGCCAGCAGCGTAGCCGGGACCTTCTACAATGAGCAGTTCTTC	CASSVAGTFYNEQFF
TRBV4-1	.	TRBJ2-3	TRBD1	TGCGCCAGCAGCCGAACAGGGGTCGGGACAGATACGCAGTATTTT	CASSRTGVGTDTQYF